This TCR beta chain was identified in a study of T cell repertoires in cytomegalovirus infection. The germline V gene encodes CDR1 LNHDA and CDR2 SQIVND (reference sequence). V lost 5 bases and J 0 bases, leaving 16 bases between the germline ends. There are 16 residues in the CDR3. This clonotype was found many times. TCRdb recomputed calls from the reads with MiXCR, one row per CDR3 protein. The sample consists of almost 500,000 distinct CDR3 sequences, approximately 11% of them appearing once. The sequence was collected from a human donor in good health (CMV status not recorded). Some clones in this sample may be carry-over from other donors' samples. The chain links TRBV19 to TRBJ1-1; the D is unclear. Material: PBMCs. The CDR3 bases are TGTGCCAGTAGTGCGGAGTCCCGCCGCATGAACACTGAAGCTTTCTTT. Amino acids: CASSAESRRMNTEAFF.